A selection of T cell receptor beta chains follows, all from one sample in a study of blood T cell repertoires in COVID-19. Sequenced by immunoSEQ multiplex PCR; TCRdb stores in-frame clones only, minus some. The repertoire holds approximately 200,000 clones, with approximately 85% as singletons. Sequencing used peripheral blood. The receptor set was obtained from a man between 45 and 60 years old who had recovered from COVID-19. Each CDR3 is given with its conserved first and last residue. Each record gives: V gene, J gene, clone size, D gene, CDR3 protein, CDR3 DNA. D genes are given only for firm matches. Clone size, where shown, is once, few, many, or a class for clones that have expanded.

V gene: TRBV28; J gene: TRBJ2-1; clone size: -; D gene: TRBD2; CDR3 protein: CASSLPQAGGPHEQFF; CDR3 DNA: TGTGCCAGCAGTCTCCCCCAAGCGGGAGGGCCGCATGAGCAGTTCTTC
V gene: TRBV2; J gene: TRBJ2-7; clone size: few; D gene: -; CDR3 protein: CASRTGLYF; CDR3 DNA: TGTGCCAGCAGGACTGGCCTGTACTTC
V gene: TRBV11-2; J gene: TRBJ2-5; clone size: -; D gene: TRBD1; CDR3 protein: CASRRQGWETQYF; CDR3 DNA: TGTGCCAGCAGAAGACAGGGGTGGGAGACCCAGTACTTC
V gene: TRBV2; J gene: TRBJ1-5; clone size: -; D gene: TRBD1; CDR3 protein: CASTLTGMSNQPQHF; CDR3 DNA: TGTGCCAGCACCCTGACAGGGATGAGCAATCAGCCCCAGCATTTT
V gene: TRBV18; J gene: TRBJ1-1; clone size: -; D gene: -; CDR3 protein: CASSPSGADTEAFF; CDR3 DNA: TGTGCCAGCTCACCAAGCGGGGCGGACACTGAAGCTTTCTTT
V gene: TRBV6-5; J gene: TRBJ2-1; clone size: -; D gene: TRBD2; CDR3 protein: CASSYSAGGAYNEQFF; CDR3 DNA: TGTGCCAGCAGTTACTCGGCGGGGGGAGCCTACAATGAGCAGTTCTTC
V gene: TRBV6-5; J gene: TRBJ2-1; clone size: -; D gene: TRBD2; CDR3 protein: CASSYGVAGSYNEQFF; CDR3 DNA: TGTGCCAGCAGTTACGGGGTAGCGGGGTCCTACAATGAGCAGTTCTTC
V gene: TRBV5-1; J gene: TRBJ2-7; clone size: once; D gene: -; CDR3 protein: CASSFDRHAYEQYF; CDR3 DNA: TGCGCCAGCAGCTTTGACAGACATGCCTACGAGCAGTACTTC
V gene: TRBV11-2; J gene: TRBJ2-7; clone size: -; D gene: -; CDR3 protein: CASSLDRANEQYF; CDR3 DNA: TGTGCCAGCAGCTTAGACAGGGCAAACGAGCAGTACTTC
V gene: TRBV4-1; J gene: TRBJ2-3; clone size: few; D gene: -; CDR3 protein: CASSQPRDRYTDTQYF; CDR3 DNA: TGCGCCAGCAGCCAACCGCGGGACCGATACACAGATACGCAGTATTTT
V gene: TRBV10-1; J gene: TRBJ2-1; clone size: -; D gene: -; CDR3 protein: CASSDYSGSSYNEQFF; CDR3 DNA: TGCGCCAGCAGTGATTACAGCGGATCCTCCTACAATGAGCAGTTCTTC
V gene: TRBV24-1; J gene: TRBJ2-5; clone size: few; D gene: -; CDR3 protein: CATSIPRGTQETQYF; CDR3 DNA: TGTGCCACCAGTATCCCACGGGGGACCCAAGAGACCCAGTACTTC
V gene: TRBV11-2; J gene: TRBJ1-2; clone size: -; D gene: TRBD1; CDR3 protein: CASSSYKMDRSRYGYTF; CDR3 DNA: TGTGCCAGCAGCTCCTATAAAATGGACAGGTCCCGCTATGGCTACACCTTC
V gene: TRBV19; J gene: TRBJ1-3; clone size: many; D gene: -; CDR3 protein: CASTRGGSGNTIYF; CDR3 DNA: TGTGCCAGTACTCGAGGGGGCTCTGGAAACACCATATATTTT
V gene: TRBV6-5; J gene: TRBJ1-5; clone size: few; D gene: -; CDR3 protein: CASTHFQGPNQPQHF; CDR3 DNA: TGTGCCAGCACCCACTTCCAGGGCCCCAATCAGCCCCAGCATTTT
V gene: TRBV7-2; J gene: TRBJ2-7; clone size: -; D gene: TRBD2; CDR3 protein: CASSPKRLAGDRSFNEQYF; CDR3 DNA: TGTGCCAGCAGCCCCAAACGGCTAGCGGGAGACCGGTCGTTCAACGAGCAGTACTTC
V gene: TRBV5-4; J gene: TRBJ1-4; clone size: few; D gene: TRBD1; CDR3 protein: CASSSGQYNEKLFF; CDR3 DNA: TGTGCCAGCAGCTCGGGACAGTATAATGAAAAACTGTTTTTT
V gene: TRBV28; J gene: TRBJ1-2; clone size: -; D gene: TRBD1; CDR3 protein: CASSLTGNGYTF; CDR3 DNA: TGTGCCAGCAGTTTGACAGGGAATGGCTACACCTTC
V gene: TRBV7-8; J gene: TRBJ1-1; clone size: -; D gene: -; CDR3 protein: CASSLVPGSMNTEAFF; CDR3 DNA: TGTGCCAGCAGCTTAGTACCGGGTTCTATGAACACTGAAGCTTTCTTT
V gene: TRBV5-1; J gene: TRBJ1-6; clone size: -; D gene: TRBD1; CDR3 protein: CASSSGQGKGSGNNSPLHF; CDR3 DNA: TGCGCCAGCAGCTCTGGACAGGGAAAAGGTTCGGGGAATAATTCACCCCTCCACTTT
V gene: TRBV7-2; J gene: TRBJ1-5; clone size: -; D gene: TRBD1; CDR3 protein: CASSLWTGGNQPQHF; CDR3 DNA: TGTGCCAGCAGCCTCTGGACAGGGGGGAATCAGCCCCAGCATTTT
V gene: TRBV5-1; J gene: TRBJ1-2; clone size: -; D gene: TRBD1; CDR3 protein: CASSTRTGDPRGYTF; CDR3 DNA: TGCGCCAGCAGCACACGGACAGGGGACCCCCGGGGCTACACCTTC
V gene: TRBV10-2; J gene: TRBJ1-1; clone size: -; D gene: TRBD1; CDR3 protein: CASSGQGNTEAFF; CDR3 DNA: TGCGCCAGCAGTGGACAGGGGAACACTGAAGCTTTCTTT
V gene: TRBV24-1; J gene: TRBJ2-1; clone size: few; D gene: TRBD2; CDR3 protein: CATSDPAATSGSYNEQFF; CDR3 DNA: TGTGCCACCAGTGATCCGGCGGCGACTAGCGGGAGCTACAATGAGCAGTTCTTC
V gene: TRBV27; J gene: TRBJ2-7; clone size: -; D gene: -; CDR3 protein: CASSPRPSSESYEQYF; CDR3 DNA: TGTGCCAGCAGTCCACGGCCATCTAGCGAATCCTACGAGCAGTACTTC
V gene: TRBV5-1; J gene: TRBJ2-3; clone size: -; D gene: TRBD2; CDR3 protein: CASSLDVLGLAGGRTDTQYF; CDR3 DNA: TGCGCCAGCAGCTTGGACGTTTTGGGACTAGCGGGAGGGCGGACAGATACGCAGTATTTT
V gene: TRBV5-1; J gene: TRBJ2-1; clone size: once; D gene: TRBD2; CDR3 protein: CASSLDTSGISYNEQFF; CDR3 DNA: TGCGCCAGCAGCTTGGACACTAGCGGGATCTCCTACAATGAGCAGTTCTTC
V gene: TRBV9; J gene: TRBJ2-5; clone size: -; D gene: TRBD1; CDR3 protein: CASSVAPGTGKETQYF; CDR3 DNA: TGTGCCAGCAGCGTAGCCCCTGGGACAGGGAAAGAGACCCAGTACTTC
V gene: TRBV27; J gene: TRBJ2-7; clone size: once; D gene: TRBD2; CDR3 protein: CASSFLSGRRTYEQYF; CDR3 DNA: TGTGCCAGCAGTTTCCTTAGCGGGAGGAGAACTTATGAGCAGTACTTC
V gene: TRBV19; J gene: TRBJ1-5; clone size: medium-sized; D gene: -; CDR3 protein: CASRRAPISNQPQHF; CDR3 DNA: TGTGCCAGTCGGCGGGCCCCTATTAGCAATCAGCCCCAGCATTTT
V gene: TRBV18; J gene: TRBJ1-4; clone size: -; D gene: -; CDR3 protein: CASSDSGEKLFF; CDR3 DNA: TGTGCCAGCTCCGACTCGGGGGAAAAACTGTTTTTT
V gene: TRBV19; J gene: TRBJ2-7; clone size: -; D gene: TRBD1; CDR3 protein: CAKDRVAGEQYF; CDR3 DNA: TGTGCCAAGGACAGGGTCGCTGGAGAGCAGTACTTC
V gene: TRBV7-2; J gene: TRBJ1-4; clone size: few; D gene: -; CDR3 protein: CASSLRGRGSEKLFF; CDR3 DNA: TGTGCCAGCAGCTTACGGGGGCGGGGGTCTGAAAAACTGTTTTTT
V gene: TRBV7-9; J gene: TRBJ1-5; clone size: -; D gene: -; CDR3 protein: CASSLGTGWGNQPQHF; CDR3 DNA: TGTGCCAGCAGCTTAGGAACAGGGTGGGGGAATCAGCCCCAGCATTTT
V gene: TRBV10-1; J gene: TRBJ2-1; clone size: -; D gene: TRBD1; CDR3 protein: CASSESLTGSYNEQFF; CDR3 DNA: TGCGCCAGCAGTGAGTCTCTGACAGGGTCCTACAATGAGCAGTTCTTC
V gene: TRBV6-5; J gene: TRBJ1-5; clone size: -; D gene: -; CDR3 protein: CASMANSNQPQHF; CDR3 DNA: TGTGCCAGCATGGCAAATAGCAATCAGCCCCAGCATTTT
V gene: TRBV19; J gene: TRBJ2-1; clone size: -; D gene: TRBD2; CDR3 protein: CASSIGGADEQFF; CDR3 DNA: TGTGCCAGTAGTATCGGGGGGGCGGATGAGCAGTTCTTC
V gene: TRBV5-1; J gene: TRBJ1-2; clone size: -; D gene: TRBD1; CDR3 protein: CASSTGQGSYGYTF; CDR3 DNA: TGCGCCAGCAGCACAGGACAGGGTAGCTATGGCTACACCTTC
V gene: TRBV2; J gene: TRBJ2-4; clone size: -; D gene: TRBD2; CDR3 protein: CASSAGTSGRASIF; CDR3 DNA: TGTGCCAGCAGTGCCGGGACTAGCGGGAGGGCCTCGATCTTC
V gene: TRBV30; J gene: TRBJ2-3; clone size: -; D gene: TRBD2; CDR3 protein: CASKGVAGGFSTDTQYF; CDR3 DNA: TGTGCCTCCAAGGGAGTAGCGGGAGGGTTTAGCACAGATACGCAGTATTTT